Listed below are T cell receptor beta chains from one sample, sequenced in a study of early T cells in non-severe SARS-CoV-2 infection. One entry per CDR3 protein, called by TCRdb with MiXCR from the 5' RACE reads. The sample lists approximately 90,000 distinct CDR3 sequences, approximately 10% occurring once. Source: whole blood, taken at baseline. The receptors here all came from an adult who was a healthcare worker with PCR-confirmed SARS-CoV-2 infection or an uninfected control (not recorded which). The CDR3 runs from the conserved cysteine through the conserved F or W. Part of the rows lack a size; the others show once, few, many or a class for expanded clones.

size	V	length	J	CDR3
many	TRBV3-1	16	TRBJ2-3	CASSPRLAARTDTQYF
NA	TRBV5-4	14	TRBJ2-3	CASNKAGPTDTQYF
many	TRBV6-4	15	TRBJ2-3	CASSELAGATDTQYF
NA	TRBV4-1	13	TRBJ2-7	CASRGTLSHEQYF
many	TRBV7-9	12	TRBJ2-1	CAYLAGGVEQFF
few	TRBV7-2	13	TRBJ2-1	CASSLAIGNEQFF
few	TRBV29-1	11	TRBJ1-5	CSVGTRQPQHF
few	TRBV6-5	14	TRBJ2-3	CASSGSGPTDTQYF
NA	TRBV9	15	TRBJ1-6	CASSVRTGPNSPLHF
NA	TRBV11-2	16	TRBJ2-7	CASSPINRQGVYEQYF
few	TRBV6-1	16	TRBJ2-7	CASSEFPGQGVYEQYF
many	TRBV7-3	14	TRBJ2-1	CASSLTRIANEQFF
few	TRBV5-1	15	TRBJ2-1	CASSSQGDSYNEQFF
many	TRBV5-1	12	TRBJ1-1	CASSQTGTEAFF
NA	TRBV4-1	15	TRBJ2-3	CASSQASPNTDTQYF
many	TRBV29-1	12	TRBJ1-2	CSVRDSKDGYTF
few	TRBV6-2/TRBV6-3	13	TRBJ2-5	CASSAGTSVSQYF
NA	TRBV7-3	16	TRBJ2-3	CASSLTAASGTDTQYF
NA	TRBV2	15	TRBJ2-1	CASSVTLADYNEQFF
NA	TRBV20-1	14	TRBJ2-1	CSAPGTGAYNEQFF
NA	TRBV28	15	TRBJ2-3	CASSSPTGRMDTQYF
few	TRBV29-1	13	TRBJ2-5	CSVAQEYQETQYF
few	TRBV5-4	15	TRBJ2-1	CASSSTSGSRVEQFF
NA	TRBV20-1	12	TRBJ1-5	CSASRTNQPQHF
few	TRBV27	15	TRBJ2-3	CASSFHAAGRDTQYF
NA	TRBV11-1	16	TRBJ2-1	CASSYPGLGSYNEQFF
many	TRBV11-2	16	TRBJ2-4	CASSTELAPEENIQYF
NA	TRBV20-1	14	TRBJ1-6	CSALDPGVNSPLHF
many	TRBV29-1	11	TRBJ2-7	CSVDLGYEQYF
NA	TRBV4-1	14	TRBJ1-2	CASSHGTGNYGYTF
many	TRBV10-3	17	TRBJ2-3	CAISEGLAGGITDTQYF
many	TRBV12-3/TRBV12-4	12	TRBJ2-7	CASSQIPPQQYF
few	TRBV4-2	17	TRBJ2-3	CASSHGGRAGGQDTQYF
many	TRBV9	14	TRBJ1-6	CASSPHRSGTPLHF
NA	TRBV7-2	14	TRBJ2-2	CASKDTLVPGELFF
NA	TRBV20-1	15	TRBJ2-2	CSAPGHYANTGELFF
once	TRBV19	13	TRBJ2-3	CASSMSSTDTQYF
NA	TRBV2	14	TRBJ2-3	CASSGVLGTDTQYF
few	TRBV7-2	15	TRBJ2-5	CASSPQKGRQETQYF
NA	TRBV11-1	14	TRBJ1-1	CASSPGDYRTEAFF
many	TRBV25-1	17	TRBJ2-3	CASSEYKIRQGADTQYF
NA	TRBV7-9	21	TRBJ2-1	CASSFLTGEFFGLDSYNEQFF
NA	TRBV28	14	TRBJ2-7	CASRPSLADYEQYF
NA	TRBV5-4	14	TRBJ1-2	CASSIAGTNYGYTF
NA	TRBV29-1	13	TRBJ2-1	CSVDRGHENEQFF
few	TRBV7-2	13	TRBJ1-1	CASSLLRDYEAFF
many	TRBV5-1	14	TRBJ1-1	CASSSQGVRTEAFF
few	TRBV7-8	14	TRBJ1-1	CASSFGTVNTEAFF